The 9 T cell receptor beta chains in this list originate from one sample, sequenced in a study of blood T cells in healthy people across ages. Through a sample-barcoded 5' primer and a J-beta primer mix, a second PCR was run for about 6 to 11 cycles. TCRdb called the 5' RACE reads again in MiXCR, with one record for every CDR3 protein. In the table there are around 940,000 distinct CDR3 sequences, just over 50% of which are singletons. The material sequenced was blood. The receptors here all came from a woman in her sixties or seventies in good health.

The chain combines TRBV6-5 with TRBJ2-1, with D tentatively TRBD2 (7 bases). The CDR3 length is 14 residues. Trimming pared 8 bases from V and 6 bases from J, leaving 17 bases between. The germline gives CDR1 MNHEY, CDR2 SVGAGI. The CDR3 here is CASAVRGRGNEQFF. The CDR3, as DNA: TGTGCCAGCGCCGTGAGGGGGAGGGGCAATGAGCAGTTCTTC.

This clonotype appeared a single time. The chain uses TRBV11-2 and TRBJ2-1; 8 bases match TRBD1. The CDR3 is made up of 15 amino acids. The ends lost 5 bases at V and 7 bases at J; junction bases unmatched: 10. Germline CDR1 SGHAT, CDR2 FQNNGV. DNA of the CDR3: TGTGCCAGCAGCCGGGACAGGCTAAGGAGGAATGAGCAGTTCTTC. It translates to CASSRDRLRRNEQFF. Looking up the rest from reference TRBV11-2 and TRBJ2-1 gives the full variable domain: EAGVAQSPRYKIIEKRQSVAFWCNPISGHATLYWYQQILGQGPKLLIQFQNNGVVDDSQLPKDRFSAERLKGVDSTLKIQPAKLEDSAVYLCASSRDRLRRNEQFFGPGTRLTVL.

V is TRBV27 and J is TRBJ2-3; D gene uncertain. Looked up from germline, CDR1 is MNHEY and CDR2 is SMNVEV (reference sequence). Deletions cut 7 bases from V and 1 base from J, with 15 bases between. This CDR3 region has 15 residues. CDR3 residues: CASIHSTTRTDTQYF. Written as DNA, the CDR3 is TGTGCCAGCATCCACAGTACAACTCGCACAGATACGCAGTATTTT.

This clonotype has just a few counts. The chain combines TRBV6-2 or TRBV6-3 with TRBJ2-1, with 10 bases identical to TRBD2. V shed 2 bases, J shed 4 bases, and the junction held 8 bases outside the gene matches. Germline assignment: CDR1 MNHEY and CDR2 SVGEGT. The CDR3 covers 17 residues. The CDR3, as DNA: TGTGCCAGCAGTTACCCCACGGGACTAGCGTCGTACAATGAGCAGTTCTTC. It encodes CASSYPTGLASYNEQFF.

The rearrangement joins TRBV20-1 to TRBJ2-5, with 8 bases lining up with TRBD2. Germline V gene data show CDR1 as DFQATT and CDR2 as SNEGSKA (reference sequence). This CDR3 spans 14 amino acids. V gave up 6 bases and J gave up 1 base; unmatched junction bases: 7. The CDR3 spells CSAAGGPRQETQYF. The CDR3 DNA reads as TGCAGTGCGGCGGGGGGACCGCGCCAAGAGACCCAGTACTTC.

The chain carries TRBV12-3 or TRBV12-4 and TRBJ2-1, with 10 bases fitting TRBD2. J was trimmed by 9 bases and V by 5 bases; bases with no gene match: 10. This CDR3 has 15 amino acids. CDR3: CASSQGLAGVSEQFF. The CDR3 nucleotides read TGTGCCAGCAGTCAAGGTCTAGCGGGAGTCAGTGAGCAGTTCTTC.

This clonotype showed up many times. This sequence joins TRBV28 and TRBJ2-7, with D unclear. The CDR3 spans 14 residues. Germline CDR1 and CDR2: MDHEN and SYDVKM. The ends were cut back, 2 bases at V and 0 bases at J, with 8 bases in the middle. CDR3 sequence (DNA): TGTGCCAGCAGTTTAGGGCGGAACTCCTACGAGCAGTACTTC. This translates into CASSLGRNSYEQYF.

This clonotype was counted at least ten times. The rearrangement joins TRBV29-1 to TRBJ2-4; D not certain. V dropped 4 bases and J dropped 5 bases, with 6 bases sitting between them. This CDR3 has 11 amino acids. The germline V gene has CDR1 SQVTM and CDR2 ANQGSEA. In DNA form, the CDR3 reads TGCAGCGTTGGCCAGGAAAACATTCAGTACTTC. Protein product: CSVGQENIQYF.

V is TRBV6-1 and J is TRBJ2-3; maybe TRBD2 (6 bases). The CDR3 covers 15 residues. Germline values: CDR1 MNHNS, CDR2 SASEGT. V lost 3 bases, J lost 0 bases, and 10 bases lay in between. The DNA of the CDR3 is TGTGCCAGCAGTGATCCCAGCGGGAGCACAGATACGCAGTATTTT. Protein sequence: CASSDPSGSTDTQYF.